The clone carrying this TCR beta chain came up a few times. Its specificity is not known. The data originate from a study of T cell responses to AZD1222 COVID-19 vaccine. Study-wide points: Spike-specific TCR breadth and depth grew following two AZD1222 doses. Dominant at 160-218 and 743-854, vaccine-associated CD4 TCRs also spanned spike. In the spike-specific TCR repertoire, nearly half reportedly target unmutated variant regions. There were mostly white British donors and more females than males, and clonal diversity was possibly underestimated.

Assay used: immunoSEQ multiplex PCR; TCRdb lists only in-frame clones, some missing. Here the sample spans under 150,000 clones, 85% to 90% being singletons. Trimming pared 4 bases from V and 7 bases from J, leaving 14 bases between. The germline CDR1 and CDR2 sequences are SGHAT and FQNNGV. This CDR3 is 14 amino acids long. The clonotype originates from an adult in good health. This chain uses TRBV11-2 with TRBJ2-1; no definite D call. The specimen comprised peripheral blood, sampled on day 0 of AZD1222 vaccination. The CDR3 loop reads CASSYRAGRNEQFF. The CDR3 region has the DNA TGTGCCAGCAGCTATCGCGCCGGTAGGAATGAGCAGTTCTTC. Full variable domain (missing parts from reference TRBV11-2 and TRBJ2-1): EAGVAQSPRYKIIEKRQSVAFWCNPISGHATLYWYQQILGQGPKLLIQFQNNGVVDDSQLPKDRFSAERLKGVDSTLKIQPAKLEDSAVYLCASSYRAGRNEQFFGPGTRLTVL.